These T cell receptor beta chains were read from a single sample in a study of post-analysis software for immune sequencing data. TCRdb recomputed calls from the PCR reads with MiXCR, one row per CDR3 protein. This table has about 540,000 distinct CDR3 sequences, under 40% appearing once. Specimen: blood. The source is a girl aged 2 to 17 with multiple sclerosis. CDR3s leave out the opening cysteine and the closing phenylalanine or tryptophan.

cdr3_length: 14; v_call: TRBV7-3; j_call: TRBJ2-3; cdr3_aa: ASSLGGRVSADTQC
cdr3_length: 13; v_call: TRBV20-1; j_call: TRBJ2-5; cdr3_aa: SARDKRGGQETQY
cdr3_length: 14; v_call: TRBV20-1; j_call: TRBJ2-1; cdr3_aa: SARDRASGGGDEQF
cdr3_length: 13; v_call: TRBV15; j_call: TRBJ1-5; cdr3_aa: ATSRERTILAPQH
cdr3_length: 11; v_call: TRBV20-1; j_call: TRBJ1-4; cdr3_aa: SARGQGTEKLF
cdr3_length: 11; v_call: TRBV20-1; j_call: TRBJ1-2; cdr3_aa: SASGTGTGGYT
cdr3_length: 10; v_call: TRBV20-1; j_call: NA; cdr3_aa: SARGPTNIQY
cdr3_length: 14; v_call: TRBV3-1; j_call: TRBJ2-7; cdr3_aa: ASSRRDRMLTYEQY
cdr3_length: 14; v_call: TRBV6-6; j_call: TRBJ1-1; cdr3_aa: ASRTGQGASYTEAF
cdr3_length: 11; v_call: TRBV18; j_call: TRBJ1-2; cdr3_aa: ASSPDRAYGYT
cdr3_length: 13; v_call: TRBV6-5; j_call: TRBJ1-2; cdr3_aa: ASGLKTGADYGYT
cdr3_length: 14; v_call: TRBV5-6; j_call: NA; cdr3_aa: ASSWGLAGGIKTQY
cdr3_length: 9; v_call: TRBV3-1; j_call: TRBJ2-1; cdr3_aa: ASRRGNEQF
cdr3_length: 15; v_call: TRBV11-2; j_call: TRBJ2-3; cdr3_aa: ASSLDRASGEADTQY
cdr3_length: 14; v_call: TRBV29-1; j_call: TRBJ2-5; cdr3_aa: SVEDQSLRGEETQY
cdr3_length: 12; v_call: TRBV6-6; j_call: TRBJ2-3; cdr3_aa: ASSGQVGTDTQY
cdr3_length: 13; v_call: TRBV20-1; j_call: TRBJ1-5; cdr3_aa: SARSGGTGGQPQH
cdr3_length: 8; v_call: TRBV29-1; j_call: TRBJ2-1; cdr3_aa: SGLYNEQF
cdr3_length: 13; v_call: TRBV29-1; j_call: TRBJ2-2; cdr3_aa: SATPISGGTGELF
cdr3_length: 14; v_call: TRBV5-1; j_call: TRBJ1-6; cdr3_aa: ASSFTLQGRDSPLH
cdr3_length: 13; v_call: TRBV12-3/TRBV12-4; j_call: TRBJ2-3; cdr3_aa: ASSSGTGLSDTQY
cdr3_length: 14; v_call: TRBV11-2; j_call: TRBJ2-1; cdr3_aa: ASSNRGTRLEHEQF
cdr3_length: 16; v_call: TRBV20-1; j_call: TRBJ2-1; cdr3_aa: SVKPPRRFLAGDNEQF
cdr3_length: 15; v_call: TRBV13; j_call: TRBJ2-6; cdr3_aa: ASSFRQGSPGANVLT
cdr3_length: 11; v_call: TRBV27; j_call: NA; cdr3_aa: ASQATLEAEQY
cdr3_length: 12; v_call: TRBV5-1; j_call: TRBJ2-7; cdr3_aa: ASSLGTGGNEQY
cdr3_length: 11; v_call: TRBV6-1; j_call: TRBJ1-1; cdr3_aa: ASSGRGETEAF
cdr3_length: 14; v_call: TRBV12-3/TRBV12-4; j_call: TRBJ2-1; cdr3_aa: ASSLVSSGGANEQF